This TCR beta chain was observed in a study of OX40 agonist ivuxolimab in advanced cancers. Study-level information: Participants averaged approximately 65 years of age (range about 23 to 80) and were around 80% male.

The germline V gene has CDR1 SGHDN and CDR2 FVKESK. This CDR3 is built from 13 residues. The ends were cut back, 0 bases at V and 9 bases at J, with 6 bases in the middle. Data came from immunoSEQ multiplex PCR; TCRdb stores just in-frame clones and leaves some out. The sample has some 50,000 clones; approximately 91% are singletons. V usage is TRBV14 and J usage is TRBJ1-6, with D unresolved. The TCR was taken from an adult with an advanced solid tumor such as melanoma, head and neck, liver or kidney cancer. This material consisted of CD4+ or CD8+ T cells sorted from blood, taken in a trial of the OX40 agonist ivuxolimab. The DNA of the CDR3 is TGTGCCAGCAGCCAAGATCCGGGTTCACCCCTCCACTTT. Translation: CASSQDPGSPLHF.